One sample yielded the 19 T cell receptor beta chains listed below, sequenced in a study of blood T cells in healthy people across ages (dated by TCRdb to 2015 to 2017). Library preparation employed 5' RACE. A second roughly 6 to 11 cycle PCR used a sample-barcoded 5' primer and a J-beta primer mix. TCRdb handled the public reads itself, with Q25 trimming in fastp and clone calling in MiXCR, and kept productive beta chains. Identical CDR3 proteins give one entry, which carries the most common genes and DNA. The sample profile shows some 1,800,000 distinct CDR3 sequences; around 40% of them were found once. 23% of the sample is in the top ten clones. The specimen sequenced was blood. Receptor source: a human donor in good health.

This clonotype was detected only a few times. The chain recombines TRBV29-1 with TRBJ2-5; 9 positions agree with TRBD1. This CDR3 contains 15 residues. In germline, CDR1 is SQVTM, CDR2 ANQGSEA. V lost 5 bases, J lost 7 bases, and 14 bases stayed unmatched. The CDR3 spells CSVRGQGWGRGTQYF. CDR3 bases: TGCAGCGTTCGCGGACAGGGGTGGGGTCGGGGGACCCAGTACTTC. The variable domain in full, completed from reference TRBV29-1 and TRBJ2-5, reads SAVISQKPSRDICQRGTSLTIQCQVDSQVTMMFWYRQQPGQSLTLIATANQGSEATYESGFVIDKFPISRPNLTFSTLTVSNMSPEDSSIYLCSVRGQGWGRGTQYFGPGTRLLVL.

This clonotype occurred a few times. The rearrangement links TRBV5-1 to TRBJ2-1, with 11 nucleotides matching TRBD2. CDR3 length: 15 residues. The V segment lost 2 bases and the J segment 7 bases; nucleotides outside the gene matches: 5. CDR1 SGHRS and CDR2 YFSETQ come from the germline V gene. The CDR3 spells CASSLCLAGGNEQFF. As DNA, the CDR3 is TGCGCCAGCAGCTTATGCTTAGCGGGGGGGAATGAGCAGTTCTTC. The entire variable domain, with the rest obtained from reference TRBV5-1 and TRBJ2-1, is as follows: KAGVTQTPRYLIKTRGQQVTLSCSPISGHRSVSWYQQTPGQGLQFLFEYFSETQRNKGNFPGRFSGRQFSNSRSEMNVSTLELGDSALYLCASSLCLAGGNEQFFGPGTRLTVL.

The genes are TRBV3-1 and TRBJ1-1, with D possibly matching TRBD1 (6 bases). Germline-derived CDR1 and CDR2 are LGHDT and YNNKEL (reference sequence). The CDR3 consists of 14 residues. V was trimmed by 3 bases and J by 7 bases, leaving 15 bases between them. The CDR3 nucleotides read TGTGCCAGCAGCCAGATAGGGGGTGAAGATGAAGCTTTCTTT. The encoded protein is CASSQIGGEDEAFF.

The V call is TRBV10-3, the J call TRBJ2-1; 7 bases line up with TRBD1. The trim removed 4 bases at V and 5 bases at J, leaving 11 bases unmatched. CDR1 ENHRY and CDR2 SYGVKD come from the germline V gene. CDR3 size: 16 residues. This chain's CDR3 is CAISGSPGQQDNEQFF. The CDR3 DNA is TGTGCCATCAGTGGGTCGCCGGGACAGCAGGACAATGAGCAGTTCTTC.

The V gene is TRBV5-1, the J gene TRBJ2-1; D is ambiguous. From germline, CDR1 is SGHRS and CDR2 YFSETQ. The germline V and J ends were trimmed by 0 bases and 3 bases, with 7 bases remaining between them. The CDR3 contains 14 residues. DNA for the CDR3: TGCGCCAGCAGCTTGGTGGCAGTCTACAATGAGCAGTTCTTC. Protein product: CASSLVAVYNEQFF.

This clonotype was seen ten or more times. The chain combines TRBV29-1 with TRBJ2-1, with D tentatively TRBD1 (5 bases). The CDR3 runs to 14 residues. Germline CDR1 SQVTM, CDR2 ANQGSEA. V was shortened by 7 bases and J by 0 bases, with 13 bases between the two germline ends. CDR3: CSGALGVSYNEQFF. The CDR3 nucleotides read TGCAGCGGTGCCTTAGGGGTCTCCTACAATGAGCAGTTCTTC.

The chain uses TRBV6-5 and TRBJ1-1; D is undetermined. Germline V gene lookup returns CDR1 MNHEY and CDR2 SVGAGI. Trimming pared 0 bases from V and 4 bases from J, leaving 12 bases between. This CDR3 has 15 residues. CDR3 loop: CASSYSGPQGTEAFF. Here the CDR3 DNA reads TGTGCCAGCAGTTACTCGGGTCCTCAAGGCACTGAAGCTTTCTTT.

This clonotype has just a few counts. The chain's CDR3 is CASGRTGTPRAYGYTF. In DNA form, the CDR3 reads TGTGCCAGCGGGCGGACAGGGACTCCCCGCGCTTATGGCTACACCTTC. The chain is built from TRBV6-2 or TRBV6-3 and TRBJ1-2; the match to TRBD1 covers 8 bases. The germline V gene has CDR1 MNHEY and CDR2 SVGEGT. CDR3 length: 16 residues. V was clipped by 8 bases and J by 5 bases; unmatched bases: 16.

The CDR3 spells CATSDGRGAVQPQHF. The CDR3 DNA reads TGTGCCACCAGTGACGGAAGGGGGGCAGTTCAGCCCCAGCATTTT. J is TRBJ1-5 and V is TRBV24-1; weak D call: TRBD1 (6 bases). CDR1 and CDR2 from the germline V gene are KGHDR and SFDVKD. The CDR3 is 15 residues long. The germline V and J ends were trimmed by 4 bases and 6 bases, with 15 bases remaining between them.

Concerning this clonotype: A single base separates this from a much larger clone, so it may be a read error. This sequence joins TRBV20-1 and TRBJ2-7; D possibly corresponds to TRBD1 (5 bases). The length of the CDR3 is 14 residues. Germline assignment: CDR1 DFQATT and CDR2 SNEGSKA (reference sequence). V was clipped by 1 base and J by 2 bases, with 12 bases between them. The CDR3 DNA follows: TGCAGTGCTAGAGGGGGCAGGGCCCCCTACGAGCAGTACTTC. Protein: CSARGGRAPYEQYF.

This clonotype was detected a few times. The CDR3 sequence is CSATVSVETQYF. The CDR3 coding sequence is TGCAGCGCCACGGTCAGCGTAGAGACCCAGTACTTC. V usage is TRBV29-1 and J usage is TRBJ2-4, with D hard to call. The J call may be incorrect, as the DNA end agrees better with TRBJ2-5. Germline V CDR1 and CDR2: SQVTM, ANQGSEA. The CDR3 contains 12 residues.

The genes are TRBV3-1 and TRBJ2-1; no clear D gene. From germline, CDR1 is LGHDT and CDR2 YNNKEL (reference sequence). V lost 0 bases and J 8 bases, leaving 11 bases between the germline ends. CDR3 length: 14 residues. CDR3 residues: CASSQDLSWYEQFF. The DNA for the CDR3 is TGTGCCAGCAGCCAAGATCTATCCTGGTATGAGCAGTTCTTC.

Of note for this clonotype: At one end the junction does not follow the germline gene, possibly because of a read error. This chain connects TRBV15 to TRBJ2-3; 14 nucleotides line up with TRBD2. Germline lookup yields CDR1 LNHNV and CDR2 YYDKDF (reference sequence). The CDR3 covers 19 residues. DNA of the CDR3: TGTGCCACCAACAGAGATCTTTCGGGGACTAGCGGGGGAGTGAATACGCAGTATTTT. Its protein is CATNRDLSGTSGGVNTQYF.

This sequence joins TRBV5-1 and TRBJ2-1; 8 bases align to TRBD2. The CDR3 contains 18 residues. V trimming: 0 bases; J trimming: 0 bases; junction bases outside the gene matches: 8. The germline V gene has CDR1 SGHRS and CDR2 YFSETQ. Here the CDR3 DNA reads TGCGCCAGCAGCTTGGCCATGCCCGGGACTAGCTCCTACAATGAGCAGTTCTTC. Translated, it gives CASSLAMPGTSSYNEQFF.

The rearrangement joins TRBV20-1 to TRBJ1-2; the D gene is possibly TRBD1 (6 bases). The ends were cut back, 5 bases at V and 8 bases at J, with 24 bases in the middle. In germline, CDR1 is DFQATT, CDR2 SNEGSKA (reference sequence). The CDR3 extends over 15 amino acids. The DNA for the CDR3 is TGCAGTGCTCAGAAGGACAGCCAAACTAAGGAAGGCTACACCTTC. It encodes CSAQKDSQTKEGYTF.

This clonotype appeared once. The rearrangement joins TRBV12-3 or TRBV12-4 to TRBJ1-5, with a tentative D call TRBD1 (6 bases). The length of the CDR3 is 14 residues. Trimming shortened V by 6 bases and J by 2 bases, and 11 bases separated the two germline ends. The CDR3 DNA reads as TGTGCCAGCAGGGATAGGACAGGCAATCAGCCCCAGCATTTT. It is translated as CASRDRTGNQPQHF.

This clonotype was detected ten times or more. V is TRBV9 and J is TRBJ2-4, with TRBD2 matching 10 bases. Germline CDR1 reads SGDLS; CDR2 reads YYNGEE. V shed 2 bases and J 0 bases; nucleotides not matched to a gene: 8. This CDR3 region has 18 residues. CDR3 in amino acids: CASSVGLAGDVAKNIQYF. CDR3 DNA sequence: TGTGCCAGCAGCGTCGGCCTAGCGGGGGACGTAGCCAAAAACATTCAGTACTTC.

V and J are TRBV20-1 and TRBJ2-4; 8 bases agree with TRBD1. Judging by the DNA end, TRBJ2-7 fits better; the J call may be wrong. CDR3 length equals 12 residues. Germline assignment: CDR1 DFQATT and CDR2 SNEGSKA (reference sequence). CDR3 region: CSATQGACEQYF. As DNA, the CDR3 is TGCAGTGCTACTCAGGGGGCCTGCGAGCAGTACTTC.

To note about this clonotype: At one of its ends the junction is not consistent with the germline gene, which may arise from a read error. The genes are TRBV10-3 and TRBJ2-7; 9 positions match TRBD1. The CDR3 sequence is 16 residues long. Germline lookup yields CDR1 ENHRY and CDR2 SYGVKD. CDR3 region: CATSESVGTGSHEQYF. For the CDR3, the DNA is TGTGCCACCAGTGAGTCGGTGGGGACAGGGTCCCACGAGCAGTACTTC.